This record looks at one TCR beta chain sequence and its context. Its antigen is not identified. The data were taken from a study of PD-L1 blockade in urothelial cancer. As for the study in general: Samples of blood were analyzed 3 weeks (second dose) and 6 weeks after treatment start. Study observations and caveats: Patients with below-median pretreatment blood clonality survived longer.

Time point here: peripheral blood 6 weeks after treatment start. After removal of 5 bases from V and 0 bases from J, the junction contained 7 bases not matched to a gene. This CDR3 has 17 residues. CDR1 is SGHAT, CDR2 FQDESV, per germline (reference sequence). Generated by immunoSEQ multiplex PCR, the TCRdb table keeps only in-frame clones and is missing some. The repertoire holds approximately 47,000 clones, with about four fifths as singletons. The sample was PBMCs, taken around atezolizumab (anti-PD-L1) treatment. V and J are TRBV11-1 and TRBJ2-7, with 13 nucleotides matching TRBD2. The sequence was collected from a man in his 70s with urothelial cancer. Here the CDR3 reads CASSPRGLAGISYEQYF. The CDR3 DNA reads TGTGCCAGCAGCCCCCGGGGACTAGCGGGGATCTCCTACGAGCAGTACTTC.